These 29 T cell receptor beta chains came from one sample sequenced in a study of blood T cell repertoires in COVID-19. Sequenced by immunoSEQ multiplex PCR; TCRdb stores in-frame clones only, minus some. The sample lists a few hundred thousand clones; approximately 88% were seen once. The sequenced sample consisted of PBMCs or T cells enriched from blood (not recorded which). All receptors derive from a young woman who had recovered from COVID-19.

This chain links TRBV4-3 with TRBJ1-2; a weak D match, TRBD1 (6 bases). The CDR3 spans 16 residues. Germline CDR1 is LGHNA and CDR2 is YSLEER. Between the trimmed V and J ends, which lost 0 bases and 8 bases, there was a span of 19 bases. The chain's CDR3 is CASSQDGDTGLGGYTF. DNA of the CDR3: TGCGCCAGCAGCCAAGATGGGGACACGGGGCTGGGGGGCTACACCTTC.

V usage is TRBV9 and J usage is TRBJ1-2; D ambiguous. The V gene lost 0 bases and the J gene lost 4 bases, with 13 bases spanning the gap. In germline, CDR1 is SGDLS, CDR2 YYNGEE. This CDR3 contains 15 residues. The CDR3 here is CASSVGVLGSYGYTF. The CDR3 coding sequence is TGTGCCAGCAGCGTAGGAGTTTTAGGGAGCTATGGCTACACCTTC.

The gene calls are TRBV4-3 and TRBJ2-7, with TRBD1 as a possible D gene (6 bases). Germline assignment: CDR1 LGHNA and CDR2 YSLEER. CDR3 size: 16 residues. V lost 0 bases to trimming and J lost 4 bases, with 16 bases between them. CDR3 amino acids: CASSQDRTVRGYEQYF. CDR3 DNA sequence: TGCGCCAGCAGCCAAGATCGAACCGTCAGGGGTTACGAGCAGTACTTC.

The chain has TRBV5-1 and TRBJ2-6; 8 positions match TRBD1. Germline CDR1 and CDR2: SGHRS and YFSETQ. This CDR3 has 18 residues. Trimming took 1 base from V and 0 from J; bases not matched to a gene: 6. The CDR3 nucleotides are TGCGCCAGCAGCTTGACCGGACAGGGCAACTCTGGGGCCAACGTCCTGACTTTC. This gives the protein CASSLTGQGNSGANVLTF.

The chain is built from TRBV2 and TRBJ1-6, with a tentative D call TRBD1 (5 bases). V was clipped by 2 bases and J by 10 bases, with 9 bases between them. The germline V gene encodes CDR1 SNHLY and CDR2 FYNNEI. The CDR3 is 13 amino acids. In DNA form, the CDR3 reads TGTGCCAGCAGTGAATTTGGGGGGTCACCCCTCCACTTT. Its translation is CASSEFGGSPLHF.

The chain joins TRBV9 to TRBJ2-1, with D perhaps TRBD1 (6 bases). The CDR3 has 15 amino acids. Germline CDR1 SGDLS, CDR2 YYNGEE. Trimming left V 2 bases short and J 7 bases short, with 16 bases between. CDR3: CASSVSGTNRNEQFF. The CDR3 DNA reads as TGTGCCAGCAGCGTTTCCGGGACAAATAGAAATGAGCAGTTCTTC.

The chain carries TRBV27 and TRBJ1-1; tentative D call: TRBD1 (6 bases). V gave up 3 bases and J gave up 4 bases, with 18 bases separating them. The CDR3 totals 16 residues. Germline V gives CDR1 MNHEY, CDR2 SMNVEV (reference sequence). The CDR3 sequence: CASSFILGGGSTEAFF. CDR3 sequence (DNA): TGTGCCAGCAGTTTCATCCTCGGGGGCGGGAGCACTGAAGCTTTCTTT.

V gene TRBV4-1 combines with J gene TRBJ1-4, with D perhaps matching TRBD1 (5 bases). The V end lost 2 bases, the J end lost 8 bases, and 15 bases lay between the germline ends. This CDR3 comprises 15 residues. Germline V gene lookup returns CDR1 MGHRA and CDR2 YSYEKL. The chain's CDR3 is CASSQPWGGSEKLFF. Written as DNA, the CDR3 is TGCGCCAGCAGCCAACCCTGGGGGGGAAGCGAAAAACTGTTTTTT.

The chain links TRBV12-3 or TRBV12-4 to TRBJ2-3, with D uncertain. CDR3 length equals 11 residues. Between the trimmed V and J ends, which lost 3 bases and 12 bases, there was a span of 10 bases. The CDR3 nucleotides read TGTGCCAGCAGTTTGTCGGAGAAACAGTATTTT. Amino acid sequence: CASSLSEKQYF.

The chain employs TRBV5-1 and TRBJ2-7, with 9 bases that match TRBD2. The CDR3 loop spans 15 amino acids. From germline, CDR1 is SGHRS and CDR2 YFSETQ. The junction had 6 bases not matched to a gene; V was cut back by 4 bases and J by 1 base. DNA of the CDR3: TGCGCCAGCAGCCCTCTAGCGGGGTATTCCTACGAGCAGTACTTC. It encodes CASSPLAGYSYEQYF.

The chain has TRBV5-1 and TRBJ2-7; D possibly corresponds to TRBD2 (5 bases). The CDR3 consists of 15 residues. V dropped 4 bases and J dropped 6 bases, with 20 bases sitting between them. Germline V gene sequence: CDR1 SGHRS, CDR2 YFSETQ. CDR3 nucleotide sequence: TGCGCCAGCAGCCCCGACCTTAATCCTGCGGGCGAGCAGTACTTC. Encoded protein: CASSPDLNPAGEQYF.

This clone was detected once. The chain employs TRBV30 and TRBJ2-2, with D perhaps TRBD2 (5 bases). With 3 bases removed from V and 7 bases from J, the gap between germline ends came to 9 bases. The germline CDR1 and CDR2 sequences are GTSNPN and SVGIG (reference sequence). The CDR3 runs 12 residues. This chain's CDR3 is CAWRVAFGELFF. For the CDR3, the DNA is TGTGCCTGGAGGGTAGCGTTCGGGGAGCTGTTTTTT.

This clone was recorded once. CDR3 nucleotide sequence: TGCAGCGTTGTTAAGACGGCGGGTTACGAGCAGTACTTC. Translation: CSVVKTAGYEQYF. The chain joins TRBV29-1 to TRBJ2-7, with a weak D call TRBD2 (5 bases). The CDR3 consists of 13 residues. Per germline, CDR1 SQVTM and CDR2 ANQGSEA. Deletions cut 4 bases from V and 4 bases from J, with 14 bases between.

The chain links TRBV6-5 to TRBJ1-6; unclear D gene. CDR3 length: 13 residues. Germline V gives CDR1 MNHEY, CDR2 SVGAGI. The germline V and J ends were trimmed by 8 bases and 5 bases, with 10 bases remaining between them. CDR3 loop: CASGWQNNSPLHF. The CDR3 DNA follows: TGTGCCAGCGGCTGGCAGAATAATTCACCCCTCCACTTT.

The V and J genes are TRBV30 and TRBJ1-1; the D gene is possibly TRBD1 (5 bases). This CDR3 region has 11 residues. Germline loops: CDR1 GTSNPN, CDR2 SVGIG (reference sequence). Deletions cut 0 bases from V and 8 bases from J, with 7 bases between. The CDR3 protein is CAWSVYREAFF. CDR3 bases: TGTGCCTGGAGTGTCTACAGGGAAGCTTTCTTT. The entire variable domain, with the rest obtained from reference TRBV30 and TRBJ1-1, is as follows: SQTIHQWPATLVQPVGSPLSLECTVEGTSNPNLYWYRQAAGRGLQLLFYSVGIGQISSEVPQNLSASRPQDRQFILSSKKLLLSDSGFYLCAWSVYREAFFGQGTRLTVV.

The gene calls are TRBV28 and TRBJ1-6; D not certain. CDR3 length: 15 amino acids. CDR1 and CDR2 from the germline V gene are MDHEN and SYDVKM. V dropped 6 bases and J dropped 7 bases, with 16 bases sitting between them. Here the CDR3 reads CASSVAGTANSPLHF. The CDR3 DNA reads TGTGCCAGCAGCGTCGCGGGAACGGCGAATTCACCCCTCCACTTT.

The chain is built from TRBV4-3 and TRBJ2-1; TRBD2 aligns across 9 bases. Germline CDR1 reads LGHNA; CDR2 reads YSLEER. This CDR3 has 16 amino acids. J was trimmed by 9 bases and V by 6 bases; bases with no gene match: 15. CDR3 region: CASRQLVGGGAFEQFF. In nucleotides, the CDR3 is TGCGCCAGCAGACAGTTAGTTGGCGGGGGGGCCTTTGAGCAGTTCTTC.

The chain couples TRBV19 to TRBJ1-5, with 7 bases fitting TRBD1. Germline V gene data show CDR1 as LNHDA and CDR2 as SQIVND (reference sequence). The V segment lost 6 bases and the J segment 3 bases; nucleotides outside the gene matches: 5. This CDR3 has 14 residues. CDR3 amino acids: CASSFGTDNQPQHF. CDR3 nucleotide sequence: TGTGCCAGTAGCTTCGGGACAGACAATCAGCCCCAGCATTTT.

The CDR3: CASSLALEADYGYTF. The CDR3 DNA follows: TGTGCCAGCAGCTTGGCCTTGGAGGCGGACTATGGCTACACCTTC. The V gene is TRBV5-8, the J gene TRBJ1-2; D unclear. CDR3 length: 15 residues. The ends were cut back, 0 bases at V and 3 bases at J, with 12 bases in the middle. Germline V lookup: CDR1 SGHTS, CDR2 YDEGEE.

In its sample, this clone was seen a few times. The chain carries TRBV24-1 and TRBJ1-1, with D possibly matching TRBD1 (6 bases). CDR3 size: 13 residues. The V gene's germline CDR1 is KGHDR and CDR2 SFDVKD. The germline V and J ends were trimmed by 5 bases and 6 bases, with 12 bases remaining between them. The CDR3 DNA reads as TGTGCCACCAGTGGGAGGCAGGGGTCTGAAGCTTTCTTT. Translating gives CATSGRQGSEAFF.

The gene calls are TRBV24-1 and TRBJ1-4; 8 bases map to TRBD1. This CDR3 has 15 amino acids. Germline assignment: CDR1 KGHDR and CDR2 SFDVKD. With V trimmed by 6 bases and J by 2 bases, 4 bases remained unmatched. CDR3 region: CATSLRQGTNEKLFF. CDR3 bases: TGTGCCACCAGTCTAAGACAGGGGACTAATGAAAAACTGTTTTTT.

The V gene is TRBV28, the J gene TRBJ1-6; TRBD1 is a possible D gene (5 bases). Trimming pared 8 bases from V and 2 bases from J, leaving 10 bases between. Germline V CDR1 and CDR2: MDHEN, SYDVKM. The CDR3 consists of 14 residues. CDR3 bases: TGTGCCAGCCGCGGGACCCCCTATAATTCACCCCTCCACTTT. It is translated as CASRGTPYNSPLHF.

The chain has TRBV6-5 and TRBJ1-2; 8 bases fit TRBD1. CDR1 is MNHEY, CDR2 SVGAGI, per germline. V gave up 0 bases and J gave up 6 bases; unmatched junction bases: 6. This CDR3 comprises 15 residues. The CDR3 region is CASSYSRTGLNGYTF. The CDR3 coding sequence is TGTGCCAGCAGTTACTCTAGGACAGGGCTTAATGGCTACACCTTC.

CDR3 sequence (DNA): TGTGCCAGCAGCGTAGTTGGTAGTATCTATGGCTACACCTTC. Translation: CASSVVGSIYGYTF. The chain employs TRBV9 and TRBJ1-2; D gene unclear. This CDR3 region has 14 residues. V was pared by 0 bases and J by 4 bases, with 10 bases between. Germline-derived CDR1 and CDR2 are SGDLS and YYNGEE. The whole variable domain, filled in from reference TRBV9 and TRBJ1-2, reads DSGVTQTPKHLITATGQRVTLRCSPRSGDLSVYWYQQSLDQGLQFLIQYYNGEERAKGNILERFSAQQFPDLHSELNLSSLELGDSALYFCASSVVGSIYGYTFGSGTRLTVV.

The chain has TRBV27 and TRBJ1-4, with 9 bases fitting TRBD1. The J segment lost 5 bases and the V segment lost 6 bases, leaving 10 bases of the junction unmatched. The CDR3 totals 16 residues. The germline V gene encodes CDR1 MNHEY and CDR2 SMNVEV (reference sequence). The CDR3 DNA reads as TGTGCCAGCAGCCCCCACTTGGGACAGGGAAATGAAAAACTGTTTTTT. Its translation: CASSPHLGQGNEKLFF.

This chain uses TRBV19 with TRBJ2-4, with 9 bases that match TRBD1. Germline V gene lookup returns CDR1 LNHDA and CDR2 SQIVND (reference sequence). With V trimmed by 5 bases and J by 4 bases, 15 bases remained unmatched. This CDR3 is 18 amino acids long. CDR3 sequence: CASSAGTGPGGRKNIQYF. The CDR3 region has the DNA TGTGCCAGTAGTGCCGGGACAGGGCCCGGGGGGCGGAAAAACATTCAGTACTTC.

As concerns this clone: Other DNA sequences in this specimen translate into the identical CDR3. This chain links TRBV13 with TRBJ1-6; D gene uncertain. Germline V CDR1 and CDR2: PRHDT, FYEKMQ (reference sequence). The CDR3 sequence is 12 residues long. Trimming left V 5 bases short and J 10 bases short, with 9 bases between. The CDR3 loop is CASSRPGSPLHF. CDR3 nucleotides: TGTGCCAGCAGCCGACCGGGGTCACCCCTCCACTTT.

The chain combines TRBV4-3 with TRBJ1-3, with a weak D call TRBD1 (6 bases). Germline V CDR1 and CDR2: LGHNA, YSLEER. This CDR3 is built from 17 residues. V dropped 0 bases and J dropped 1 base, with 13 bases sitting between them. CDR3 bases: TGCGCCAGCAGCCAAGAAGGGGGGGCGTTTTCTGGAAACACCATATATTTT. It specifies CASSQEGGAFSGNTIYF.

The chain has TRBV6-2 or TRBV6-3 and TRBJ1-2; D uncertain. Trimming left V 4 bases short and J 4 bases short, with 13 bases between. The germline CDR1 and CDR2 sequences are MNHEY and SVGEGT. The CDR3 runs to 14 residues. This CDR3 reads CASSSLGPFYGYTF. As DNA, the CDR3 is TGTGCCAGCAGTTCTCTTGGGCCTTTCTATGGCTACACCTTC.